The 11 T cell receptor beta chains below all came from one sample that was sequenced in a study of T cell repertoires in ileal Crohn's disease. Sample time point: inflamed ileum from the surgical specimen. Profiled with immunoSEQ multiplex PCR; TCRdb holds only in-frame clones, not every one. The data hold roughly 5,800 clones, with around 80% observed a single time. The specimen was ileal tissue. These receptors were collected from an adult with Crohn's disease.

The chain is built from TRBV29-1 and TRBJ2-5, with 7 bases identical to TRBD1. The CDR3 runs 14 residues. V was pared by 6 bases and J by 1 base, with 8 bases of the junction left unmatched. Germline values: CDR1 SQVTM, CDR2 ANQGSEA. DNA of the CDR3: TGCAGCGTCGTCACCGGGACAGCCCAAGAGACCCAGTACTTC. It yields the protein CSVVTGTAQETQYF.

The rearrangement links TRBV7-9 to TRBJ1-2, with no clear D. Trimming took off 4 bases at V and 4 bases at J, with 10 bases between the two ends. The CDR3 loop spans 13 amino acids. Germline CDR1 SEHNR, CDR2 FQNEAQ (reference sequence). CDR3 DNA sequence: TGTGCCAGCAGCTCGACTATAAGCTATGGCTACACCTTC. Its translation is CASSSTISYGYTF. Combining the CDR3 with reference TRBV7-9 and TRBJ1-2 gives the whole variable domain DTGVSQNPRHKITKRGQNVTFRCDPISEHNRLYWYRQTLGQGPEFLTYFQNEAQLEKSRLLSDRFSAERPKGSFSTLEIQRTEQGDSAMYLCASSSTISYGYTFGSGTRLTVV.

This chain joins TRBV2 and TRBJ2-7; no clear D. V lost 6 bases, J lost 3 bases, and 6 bases lay in between. The CDR3 is 11 amino acids. Looked up from germline, CDR1 is SNHLY and CDR2 is FYNNEI. CDR3 bases: TGTGCCAGCAGGGAATTCTACGAGCAGTACTTC. Protein: CASREFYEQYF. The full variable domain, in which reference TRBV2 and TRBJ2-7 provide the parts outside the CDR3, is EPEVTQTPSHQVTQMGQEVILRCVPISNHLYFYWYRQILGQKVEFLVSFYNNEISEKSEIFDDQFSVERPDGSNFTLKIRSTKLEDSAMYFCASREFYEQYFGPGTRLTVT.

The rearrangement links TRBV7-3 to TRBJ2-1; D possibly matches TRBD1 or TRBD2 (5 bases each). V lost 2 bases and J 1 base, leaving 9 bases between the germline ends. The CDR3 contains 15 residues. The germline V gene has CDR1 SGHTA and CDR2 FQGTGA. The CDR3 loop reads CASSLRGASYNEQFF. The CDR3 DNA reads as TGTGCCAGCAGCTTACGAGGGGCGTCCTACAATGAGCAGTTCTTC.

The rearrangement uses TRBV6-1 and TRBJ1-1, with a tentative D call TRBD1 (5 bases). The CDR3 runs to 14 residues. Deletions cut 5 bases from V and 7 bases from J, with 17 bases between. Per germline, CDR1 MNHNS and CDR2 SASEGT. CDR3 sequence reads: CASSSKSLTDEAFF. CDR3 sequence (DNA): TGTGCCAGCAGTAGCAAGTCCTTGACAGATGAAGCTTTCTTT.

The rearrangement joins TRBV29-1 to TRBJ1-2, with D perhaps TRBD1 (5 bases). Germline V lookup: CDR1 SQVTM, CDR2 ANQGSEA. The CDR3 runs to 14 residues. Trimming took 3 bases from V and 4 from J, leaving 15 bases between them. CDR3 coding DNA: TGCAGCGTTGAGTTTAGGGATGGGGGCTATGGCTACACCTTC. Protein product: CSVEFRDGGYGYTF.

The rearrangement joins TRBV5-1 to TRBJ1-1; no clear D. Trimming removed 7 bases from V and 1 base from J, with 14 bases in between. CDR3 length: 14 amino acids. Per the germline V gene, CDR1 is SGHRS and CDR2 is YFSETQ. CDR3: CASHSEGSNTEAFF. CDR3 bases: TGCGCCAGCCACAGTGAAGGGTCGAACACTGAAGCTTTCTTT. Combining the CDR3 with reference TRBV5-1 and TRBJ1-1 gives the whole variable domain KAGVTQTPRYLIKTRGQQVTLSCSPISGHRSVSWYQQTPGQGLQFLFEYFSETQRNKGNFPGRFSGRQFSNSRSEMNVSTLELGDSALYLCASHSEGSNTEAFFGQGTRLTVV.

The rearrangement uses TRBV6-6 and TRBJ2-5; D might be TRBD2 (6 bases). Germline CDR1 is MNHNY and CDR2 is SVGAGI (reference sequence). This CDR3 is 14 amino acids long. Trimming left V 3 bases short and J 2 bases short, with 10 bases between. The CDR3 DNA reads TGTGCCAGCAGTTATTTCGGGGGACAAGAGACCCAGTACTTC. The encoded protein is CASSYFGGQETQYF.

By sample fraction, this clone is large. CDR3 sequence (DNA): TGTGCCAGTAGTCCATATAATTCTGGAAACACCATATATTTT. Protein sequence: CASSPYNSGNTIYF. The chain employs TRBV19 and TRBJ1-3; D gene ambiguous. The CDR3 covers 14 residues. Trimming shortened V by 5 bases and J by 1 base, and 9 bases separated the two germline ends. Germline lookup yields CDR1 LNHDA and CDR2 SQIVND (reference sequence).

The chain uses TRBV29-1 and TRBJ2-5; no clear D. The CDR3 runs to 12 residues. The V end lost 6 bases, the J end lost 3 bases, and 11 bases lay between the germline ends. Germline lookup yields CDR1 SQVTM and CDR2 ANQGSEA. The CDR3 nucleotides are TGCAGCGTCAACATGGGAAAAGAGACCCAGTACTTC. Translating gives CSVNMGKETQYF.

The gene calls are TRBV28 and TRBJ2-7, with D perhaps matching TRBD2 (6 bases). CDR1 and CDR2 (germline): MDHEN, SYDVKM. Trimming took off 6 bases at V and 2 bases at J, with 8 bases between the two ends. The CDR3 has 12 amino acids. CDR3 region: CASRGGAYEQYF. The CDR3 DNA sequence: TGTGCCAGCAGGGGAGGAGCCTACGAGCAGTACTTC.